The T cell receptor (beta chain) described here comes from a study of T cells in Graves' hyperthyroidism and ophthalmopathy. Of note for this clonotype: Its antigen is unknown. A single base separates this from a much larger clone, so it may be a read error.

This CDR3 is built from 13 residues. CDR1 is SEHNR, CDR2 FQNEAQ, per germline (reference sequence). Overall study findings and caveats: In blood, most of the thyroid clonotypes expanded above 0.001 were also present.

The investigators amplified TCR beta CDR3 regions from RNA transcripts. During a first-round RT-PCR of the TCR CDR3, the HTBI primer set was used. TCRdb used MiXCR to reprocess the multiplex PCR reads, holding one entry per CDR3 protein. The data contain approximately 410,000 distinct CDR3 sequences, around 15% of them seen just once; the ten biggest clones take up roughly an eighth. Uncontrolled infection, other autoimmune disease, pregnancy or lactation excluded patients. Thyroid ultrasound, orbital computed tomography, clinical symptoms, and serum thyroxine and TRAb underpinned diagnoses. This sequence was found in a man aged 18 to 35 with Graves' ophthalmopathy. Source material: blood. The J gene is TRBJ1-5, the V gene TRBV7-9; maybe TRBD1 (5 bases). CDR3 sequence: CASRAWGDQPRHF. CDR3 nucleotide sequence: TGTGCCAGCCGTGCCTGGGGGGATCAGCCCCGGCATTTT.